Below are 13 T cell receptor beta chains sequenced from a single sample in a study of chemoradiotherapy in HPV16-positive cancers. The protocol was immunoSEQ multiplex PCR, while the TCRdb copy is restricted to in-frame clones and leaves out a portion. The sample has more than 900 clones; around 91% are singletons. The sample was tumor tissue, taken from a patient who underwent chemoradiotherapy. The receptors were sampled from a human donor with HPV-associated anogenital cancer.

The chain couples TRBV5-1 to TRBJ1-5; 7 nucleotides line up with TRBD1. Germline CDR1 reads SGHRS; CDR2 reads YFSETQ. CDR3 length: 17 residues. J gave up 0 bases and V 0 bases, and 6 bases lay outside the gene matches. CDR3 DNA sequence: TGCGCCAGCAGCTTGGAGCCGACAGGGAATAGCAATCAGCCCCAGCATTTT. Amino acids: CASSLEPTGNSNQPQHF.

This chain connects TRBV5-8 to TRBJ2-7, with D possibly called TRBD1 or TRBD2 (6 bases each). CDR1 SGHTS and CDR2 YDEGEE come from the germline V gene. The CDR3 length is 14 residues. Trimming shortened V by 0 bases and J by 2 bases, and 9 bases separated the two germline ends. The CDR3 DNA is TGTGCCAGCAGCTTGGGACGGGGGCCCTACGAGCAGTACTTC. It encodes CASSLGRGPYEQYF.

This chain connects TRBV6-5 to TRBJ1-1; D remains ambiguous. Germline-derived CDR1 and CDR2 are MNHEY and SVGAGI. The CDR3 totals 15 residues. V lost 4 bases, J lost 0 bases, and 12 bases lay in between. CDR3 sequence reads: CASSSQRFMNTEAFF. The DNA for the CDR3 is TGTGCCAGCAGTTCCCAGAGATTTATGAACACTGAAGCTTTCTTT.

The chain's CDR3 is CACIRLAGSSYEQYF. CDR3 nucleotide sequence: TGTGCCTGCATAAGGCTAGCGGGATCCTCCTACGAGCAGTACTTC. The chain links TRBV7-2 to TRBJ2-7, with 9 bases aligning to TRBD2. CDR1 is SGHTA, CDR2 FQGNSA, per germline. V was pared by 11 bases and J by 0 bases, with 11 bases of the junction left unmatched. This CDR3 contains 15 residues. Drawing the rest from reference TRBV7-2 and TRBJ2-7, the complete variable domain is GAGVSQSPSNKVTEKGKDVELRCDPISGHTALYWYRQSLGQGLEFLIYFQGNSAPDKSGLPSDRFSAERTGGSVSTLTIQRTQQEDSAVYLCACIRLAGSSYEQYFGPGTRLTVT.

The J gene is TRBJ1-6, the V gene TRBV4-3; D uncertain. Germline-derived CDR1 and CDR2 are LGHNA and YSLEER. This CDR3 comprises 13 residues. The V and J ends lost 0 bases and 8 bases respectively, with 5 bases between them. The CDR3, as DNA: TGCGCCAGCAGCCAAGAGCGGGATTCACCCCTCCACTTT. This gives the protein CASSQERDSPLHF.

This chain joins TRBV5-8 and TRBJ2-1, with no clear D. Germline-derived CDR1 and CDR2 are SGHTS and YDEGEE. There are 12 residues in the CDR3. Trimming pared 4 bases from V and 9 bases from J, leaving 11 bases between. The DNA for the CDR3 is TGTGCCAGCAGCAGACTTGACGGTGAGCAGTTCTTC. This translates into CASSRLDGEQFF.

V gene TRBV7-2 combines with J gene TRBJ2-7; tentative D call: TRBD1 (6 bases). The germline CDR1 and CDR2 sequences are SGHTA and FQGNSA. Trimming removed 5 bases from V and 4 bases from J, with 15 bases in between. This CDR3 contains 14 residues. This CDR3 reads CASSRRDKLYEQYF. The CDR3 DNA follows: TGTGCCAGCAGCCGCCGGGACAAGTTATACGAGCAGTACTTC.

This clone was detected only once. The chain employs TRBV10-3 and TRBJ2-7; 9 positions match TRBD2. Germline V gene data show CDR1 as ENHRY and CDR2 as SYGVKD. With V trimmed by 7 bases and J by 4 bases, 8 bases remained unmatched. The CDR3 has 14 residues. Written as DNA, the CDR3 is TGTGCCATCAAGGAGGCGGGAGGGTTTTACGAGCAGTACTTC. This translates into CAIKEAGGFYEQYF.

The chain uses TRBV11-1 and TRBJ1-2; perhaps TRBD1 as D (5 bases). The CDR3 loop spans 15 amino acids. Germline CDR1 reads SGHAT; CDR2 reads FQDESV (reference sequence). Trimming took off 5 bases at V and 2 bases at J, with 15 bases between the two ends. The CDR3 nucleotides are TGTGCCAGCAGCGCGGAACCTCAGGGAAACTATGGCTACACCTTC. It specifies CASSAEPQGNYGYTF.

The V call is TRBV28, the J call TRBJ2-3; D is ambiguous. Per germline, CDR1 MDHEN and CDR2 SYDVKM. The V end lost 1 base, the J end lost 8 bases, and 4 bases lay between the germline ends. There are 11 residues in the CDR3. The CDR3 DNA is TGTGCCAGCAGTTTATCGGGTACGCAGTATTTT. This sequence encodes CASSLSGTQYF.

The chain links TRBV18 to TRBJ2-7; 10 bases are shared with TRBD1. This CDR3 is built from 16 residues. Trimming cost V 3 bases and J 9 bases; bases outside gene matches: 14. Germline V gene lookup returns CDR1 KGHSH and CDR2 LQKENI. CDR3 region: CASSPGTGAGRGRQYF. The CDR3 DNA follows: TGTGCCAGCTCACCCGGGACAGGGGCAGGGAGGGGACGGCAGTACTTC.

The chain uses TRBV11-2 and TRBJ1-1, with no clear D. The CDR3 runs 13 residues. The germline gives CDR1 SGHAT, CDR2 FQNNGV. V lost 3 bases and J 2 bases, leaving 7 bases between the germline ends. CDR3 nucleotide sequence: TGTGCCAGCAGCTTTTATGGTAACACTGAAGCTTTCTTT. Translation gives CASSFYGNTEAFF. The full variable domain, completed using reference TRBV11-2 and TRBJ1-1, is EAGVAQSPRYKIIEKRQSVAFWCNPISGHATLYWYQQILGQGPKLLIQFQNNGVVDDSQLPKDRFSAERLKGVDSTLKIQPAKLEDSAVYLCASSFYGNTEAFFGQGTRLTVV.

This rearrangement joins TRBV21-1 to TRBJ1-6. TRBV21-1 is marked as a pseudogene. The CDR3 sequence is 11 residues long. The CDR3 region is CASSAHPPLHF. The CDR3 DNA is TGTGCCAGCAGTGCCCACCCACCCCTCCACTTT.